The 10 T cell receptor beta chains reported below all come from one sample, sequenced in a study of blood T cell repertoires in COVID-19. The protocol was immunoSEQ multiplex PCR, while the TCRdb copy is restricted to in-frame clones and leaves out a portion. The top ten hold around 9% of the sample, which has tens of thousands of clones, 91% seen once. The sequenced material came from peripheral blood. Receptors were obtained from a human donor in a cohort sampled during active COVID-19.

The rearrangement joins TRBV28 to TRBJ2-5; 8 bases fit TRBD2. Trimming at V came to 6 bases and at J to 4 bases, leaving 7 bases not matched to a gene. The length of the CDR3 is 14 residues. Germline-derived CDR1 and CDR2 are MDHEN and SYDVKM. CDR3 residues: CASSGPAGVETQYF. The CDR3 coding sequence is TGTGCCAGCAGCGGGCCAGCGGGAGTAGAGACCCAGTACTTC. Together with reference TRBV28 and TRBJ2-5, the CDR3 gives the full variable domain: DVKVTQSSRYLVKRTGEKVFLECVQDMDHENMFWYRQDPGLGLRLIYFSYDVKMKEKGDIPEGYSVSREKKERFSLILESASTNQTSMYLCASSGPAGVETQYFGPGTRLLVL.

This chain's CDR3 is CSASYVPGSEQFF. In DNA form, the CDR3 reads TGCAGTGCTAGTTATGTACCGGGTAGTGAGCAGTTCTTC. The chain employs TRBV20-1 and TRBJ2-1; no definite D call. Trimming took 3 bases from V and 9 from J, leaving 15 bases between them. Per germline, CDR1 DFQATT and CDR2 SNEGSKA (reference sequence). The CDR3 contains 13 residues.

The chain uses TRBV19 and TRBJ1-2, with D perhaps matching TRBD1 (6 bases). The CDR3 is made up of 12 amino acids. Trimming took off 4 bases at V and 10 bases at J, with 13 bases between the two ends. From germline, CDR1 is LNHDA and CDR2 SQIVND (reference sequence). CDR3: CASSKRGSDYTF. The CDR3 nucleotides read TGTGCCAGTAGTAAGAGGGGGTCAGACTACACCTTC.

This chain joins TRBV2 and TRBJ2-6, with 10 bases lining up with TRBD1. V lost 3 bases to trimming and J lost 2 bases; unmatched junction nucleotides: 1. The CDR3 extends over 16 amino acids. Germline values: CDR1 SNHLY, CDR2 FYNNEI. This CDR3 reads CASSETGGAGANVLTF. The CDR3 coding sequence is TGTGCCAGCAGTGAGACAGGGGGCGCTGGGGCCAACGTCCTGACTTTC.

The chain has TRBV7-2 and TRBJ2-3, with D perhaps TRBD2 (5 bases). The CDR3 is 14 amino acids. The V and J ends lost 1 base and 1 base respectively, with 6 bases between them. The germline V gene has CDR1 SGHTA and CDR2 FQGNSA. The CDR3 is CASSLVRGTDTQYF. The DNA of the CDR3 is TGTGCCAGCAGCTTAGTGCGGGGCACAGATACGCAGTATTTT.

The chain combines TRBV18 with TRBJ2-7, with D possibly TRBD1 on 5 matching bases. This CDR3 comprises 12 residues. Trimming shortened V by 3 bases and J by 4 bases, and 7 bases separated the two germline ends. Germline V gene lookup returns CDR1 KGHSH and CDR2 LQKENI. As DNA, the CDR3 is TGTGCCAGCTCACCTGGACAATACGAGCAGTACTTC. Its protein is CASSPGQYEQYF.

The DNA of the CDR3 is TGCAGTGCTAGTCAAGCCGGGACAGGGGGCGTAGGTAATGAAAAACTGTTTTTT. This sequence encodes CSASQAGTGGVGNEKLFF. V and J are TRBV20-1 and TRBJ1-4; 12 bases agree with TRBD1. Per the germline V gene, CDR1 is DFQATT and CDR2 is SNEGSKA (reference sequence). The CDR3 is 18 residues long. V lost 3 bases and J lost 4; bases outside the gene matches: 12.

CDR3 region: CSAVTRETQYF. DNA of the CDR3: TGCAGTGCCGTTACTAGAGAGACCCAGTACTTC. This chain joins TRBV20-1 and TRBJ2-5; tentatively, D is TRBD2 (5 bases). The CDR3 contains 11 residues. The germline V and J ends were trimmed by 6 bases and 4 bases, with 9 bases remaining between them. Germline V lookup: CDR1 DFQATT, CDR2 SNEGSKA (reference sequence).

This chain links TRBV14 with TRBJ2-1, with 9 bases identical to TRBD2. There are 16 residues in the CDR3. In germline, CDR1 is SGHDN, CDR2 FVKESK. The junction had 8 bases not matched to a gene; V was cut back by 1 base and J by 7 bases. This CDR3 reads CASSQGVRGRANEQFF. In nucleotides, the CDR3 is TGTGCCAGCAGCCAAGGGGTCCGCGGGAGGGCTAATGAGCAGTTCTTC.

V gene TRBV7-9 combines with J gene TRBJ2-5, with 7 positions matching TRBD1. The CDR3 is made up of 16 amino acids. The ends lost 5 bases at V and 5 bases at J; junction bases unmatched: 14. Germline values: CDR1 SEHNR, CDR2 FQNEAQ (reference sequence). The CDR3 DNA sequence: TGTGCCAGCAGCCTGGCCCCCCAGGGGGTCGGGGAGACCCAGTACTTC. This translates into CASSLAPQGVGETQYF.